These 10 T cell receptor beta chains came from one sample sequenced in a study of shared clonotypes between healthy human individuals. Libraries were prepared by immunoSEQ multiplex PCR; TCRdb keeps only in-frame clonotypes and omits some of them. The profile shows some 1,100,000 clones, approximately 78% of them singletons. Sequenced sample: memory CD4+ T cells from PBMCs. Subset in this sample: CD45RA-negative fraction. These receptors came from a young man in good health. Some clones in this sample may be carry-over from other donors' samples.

CDR3 nucleotide sequence: TGCAGCGTTTCCCGGGGACTCGCCCAGGGAGGCGGGGAGCTGTTTTTT. Translated, it gives CSVSRGLAQGGGELFF. The J gene is TRBJ2-2, the V gene TRBV29-1; TRBD2 might be the D (6 bases). V lost 5 bases to trimming and J lost 7 bases, with 23 bases between them. Germline-derived CDR1 and CDR2 are SQVTM and ANQGSEA. The CDR3 sequence is 16 residues long.

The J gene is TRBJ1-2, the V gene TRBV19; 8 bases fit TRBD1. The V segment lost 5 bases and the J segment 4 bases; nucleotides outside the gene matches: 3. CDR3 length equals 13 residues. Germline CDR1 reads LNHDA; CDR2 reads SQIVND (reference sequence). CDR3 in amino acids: CASSADRGYGYTF. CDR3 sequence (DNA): TGTGCCAGTAGTGCCGACAGGGGCTATGGCTACACCTTC.

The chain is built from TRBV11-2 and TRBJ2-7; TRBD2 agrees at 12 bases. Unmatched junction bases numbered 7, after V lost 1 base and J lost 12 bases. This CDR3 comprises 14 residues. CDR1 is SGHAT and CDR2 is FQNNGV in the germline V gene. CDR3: CASSLVRLAGGRYF. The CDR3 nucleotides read TGTGCCAGCAGCTTAGTCAGGCTAGCGGGAGGGAGGTACTTC.

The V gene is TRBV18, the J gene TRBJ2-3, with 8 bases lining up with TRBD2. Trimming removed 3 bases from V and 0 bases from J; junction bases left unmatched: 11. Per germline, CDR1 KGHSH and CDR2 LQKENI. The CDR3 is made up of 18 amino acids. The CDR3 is CASSPPLAAVTSTDTQYF. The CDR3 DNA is TGTGCCAGCTCACCCCCACTAGCGGCTGTCACTAGCACAGATACGCAGTATTTT.

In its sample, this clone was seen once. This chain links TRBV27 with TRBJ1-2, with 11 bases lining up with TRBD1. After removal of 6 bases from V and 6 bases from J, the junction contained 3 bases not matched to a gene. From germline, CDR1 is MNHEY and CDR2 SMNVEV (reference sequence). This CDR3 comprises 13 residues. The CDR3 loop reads CASSGQGANGYTF. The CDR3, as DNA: TGTGCCAGCAGCGGACAGGGGGCCAATGGCTACACCTTC.

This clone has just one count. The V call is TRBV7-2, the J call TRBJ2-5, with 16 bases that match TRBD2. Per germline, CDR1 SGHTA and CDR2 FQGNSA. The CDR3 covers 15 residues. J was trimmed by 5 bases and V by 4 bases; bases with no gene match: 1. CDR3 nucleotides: TGTGCCAGCAGCTCGGGACTAGCGGGAGGGGAGACCCAGTACTTC. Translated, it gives CASSSGLAGGETQYF.

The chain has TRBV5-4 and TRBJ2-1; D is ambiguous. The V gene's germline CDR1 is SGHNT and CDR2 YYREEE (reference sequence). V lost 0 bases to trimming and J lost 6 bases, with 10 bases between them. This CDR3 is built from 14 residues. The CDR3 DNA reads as TGTGCCAGCAGCTTGGGGGTGCAGTTCAATGAGCAGTTCTTC. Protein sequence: CASSLGVQFNEQFF.

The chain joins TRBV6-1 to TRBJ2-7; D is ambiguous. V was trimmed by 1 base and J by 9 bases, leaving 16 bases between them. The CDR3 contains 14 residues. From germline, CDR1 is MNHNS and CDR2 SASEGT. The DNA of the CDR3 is TGTGCCAGCAGTGAAGATCCGGTGGGAAGGACGCAGTACTTC. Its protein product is CASSEDPVGRTQYF.

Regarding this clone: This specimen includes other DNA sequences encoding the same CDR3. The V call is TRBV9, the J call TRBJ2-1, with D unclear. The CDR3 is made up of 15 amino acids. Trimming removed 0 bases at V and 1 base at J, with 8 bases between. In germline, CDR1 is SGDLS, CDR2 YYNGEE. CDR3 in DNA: TGTGCCAGCAGCGTAGAAGGCGGATCCTACAATGAGCAGTTCTTC. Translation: CASSVEGGSYNEQFF.

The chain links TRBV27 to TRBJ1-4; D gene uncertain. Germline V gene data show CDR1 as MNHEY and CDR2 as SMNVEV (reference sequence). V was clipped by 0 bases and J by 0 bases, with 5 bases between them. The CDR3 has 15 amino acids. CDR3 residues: CASSLSTATNEKLFF. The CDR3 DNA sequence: TGTGCCAGCAGTTTATCCACTGCAACTAATGAAAAACTGTTTTTT.